Presented here are 8 T cell receptor beta chains from one specimen sequenced in a study of Graves' ophthalmopathy and Graves' hyperthyroidism. Transcripts of RNA were the source for amplifying TCR beta CDR3 regions. The first-round RT-PCR employed HTBI primers together with the Qiagen OneStep RT-PCR kit. A multiplex PCR was then performed as the second round. A single record per CDR3 protein comes from TCRdb applying MiXCR to the multiplex PCR reads. This table holds 300,000 to 350,000 distinct CDR3 sequences, 17% found once. The source material was peripheral blood. Receptor source: an adult man with Graves' ophthalmopathy.

The sample holds many counts of this clonotype. The rearrangement uses TRBV2 and TRBJ1-5; 9 bases line up with TRBD1. The junction had 6 bases not matched to a gene; V was cut back by 9 bases and J by 6 bases. This CDR3 contains 13 residues. In germline, CDR1 is SNHLY, CDR2 FYNNEI. In nucleotides, the CDR3 is TGTGCCAGTGGGACAGGGAGGGTTCAGCCCCAGCATTTT. Protein sequence: CASGTGRVQPQHF. The whole variable domain, filled in from reference TRBV2 and TRBJ1-5, reads EPEVTQTPSHQVTQMGQEVILRCVPISNHLYFYWYRQILGQKVEFLVSFYNNEISEKSEIFDDQFSVERPDGSNFTLKIRSTKLEDSAMYFCASGTGRVQPQHFGDGTRLSIL.

This clonotype was counted at least ten times. J is TRBJ2-3 and V is TRBV6-2 or TRBV6-3; 7 bases are a match to TRBD2. This CDR3 has 14 amino acids. V lost 3 bases to trimming and J lost 1 base; unmatched junction nucleotides: 1. Germline V lookup: CDR1 MNHEY, CDR2 SVGEGT. Written as DNA, the CDR3 is TGTGCCAGCAGTTATACTAGCGGCACAGATACGCAGTATTTT. Translation gives CASSYTSGTDTQYF.

This clonotype has ten or more counts. V gene TRBV2 combines with J gene TRBJ1-6, with no clear D. This CDR3 has 12 residues. From germline, CDR1 is SNHLY and CDR2 FYNNEI. The germline V and J ends were trimmed by 7 bases and 6 bases, with 7 bases remaining between them. CDR3 in amino acids: CASMEGNSPLHF. CDR3 nucleotides: TGTGCCAGCATGGAGGGTAATTCACCCCTCCACTTT.

There are many counts of this clonotype. The chain carries TRBV24-1 and TRBJ2-2; 9 bases match TRBD1. The germline V gene encodes CDR1 KGHDR and CDR2 SFDVKD. The junction had 11 bases not matched to a gene; V was cut back by 4 bases and J by 9 bases. This CDR3 region has 16 residues. The CDR3 nucleotides are TGTGCCACCAGTGACCCGCAGGGACAGGGTCGAAGGGAGCTGTTTTTT. Protein product: CATSDPQGQGRRELFF.

The gene calls are TRBV11-2 and TRBJ2-4; D perhaps matches TRBD2 (6 bases). Germline V CDR1 and CDR2: SGHAT, FQNNGV. The V end was cut by 3 bases, the J end by 9 bases, with 15 bases between. This CDR3 spans 14 amino acids. The CDR3 region is CASSLLPGLGIQYF. As DNA, the CDR3 is TGTGCCAGCAGCTTGCTCCCGGGACTGGGCATTCAGTACTTC. Full variable domain (missing parts from reference TRBV11-2 and TRBJ2-4): EAGVAQSPRYKIIEKRQSVAFWCNPISGHATLYWYQQILGQGPKLLIQFQNNGVVDDSQLPKDRFSAERLKGVDSTLKIQPAKLEDSAVYLCASSLLPGLGIQYFGAGTRLSVL.

This clonotype was detected many times. V gene TRBV27 combines with J gene TRBJ2-7; D perhaps matches TRBD2 (6 bases). Trimming stripped 3 bases from V and 3 bases from J, with 12 bases between. CDR3 length equals 14 residues. Germline CDR1 and CDR2: MNHEY and SMNVEV (reference sequence). In nucleotides, the CDR3 is TGTGCCAGCAGTTTCCGGGACTCAGGCTACGAGCAGTACTTC. The encoded protein is CASSFRDSGYEQYF.

This clonotype was seen many times. V and J are TRBV5-1 and TRBJ1-2; 10 nucleotides line up with TRBD1. This CDR3 has 17 residues. J gave up 1 base and V 0 bases, and 6 bases lay outside the gene matches. Germline CDR1 is SGHRS and CDR2 is YFSETQ. CDR3 DNA sequence: TGCGCCAGCAGCTTGGCCCCGGGACAGGGGTTTAACTATGGCTACACCTTC. It specifies CASSLAPGQGFNYGYTF.

This clonotype showed up many times. J is TRBJ1-1 and V is TRBV27; D not certain. CDR3 length equals 13 residues. Deletions cut 2 bases from V and 4 bases from J, with 8 bases between. The germline V gene has CDR1 MNHEY and CDR2 SMNVEV (reference sequence). The CDR3 region has the DNA TGTGCCAGCAGTTTAATGGCGGGCACTGAAGCTTTCTTT. This translates into CASSLMAGTEAFF.